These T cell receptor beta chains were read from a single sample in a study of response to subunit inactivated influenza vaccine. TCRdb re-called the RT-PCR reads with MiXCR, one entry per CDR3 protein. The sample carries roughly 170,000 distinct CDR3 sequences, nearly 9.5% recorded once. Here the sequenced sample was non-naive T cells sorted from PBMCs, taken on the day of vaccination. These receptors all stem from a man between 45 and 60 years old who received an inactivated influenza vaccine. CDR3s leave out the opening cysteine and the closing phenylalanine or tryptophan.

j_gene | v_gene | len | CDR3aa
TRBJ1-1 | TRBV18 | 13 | ASSLEGVLNTEAF
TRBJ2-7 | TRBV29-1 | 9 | SVVRNYEQY
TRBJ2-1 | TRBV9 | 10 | ASSVGENEQF
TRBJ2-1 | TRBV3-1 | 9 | ASSQGRSQF
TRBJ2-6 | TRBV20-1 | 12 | SATPGSGANVLT
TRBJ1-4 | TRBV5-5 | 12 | ASSLWVGNEKLF
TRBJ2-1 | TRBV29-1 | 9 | SVKGSNEQF
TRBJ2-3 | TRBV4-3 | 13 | ASSQVPGSTDTQY
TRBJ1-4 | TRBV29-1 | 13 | SVASGGLTNEKLF
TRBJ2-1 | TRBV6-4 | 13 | ASSEYSNSYNEQF
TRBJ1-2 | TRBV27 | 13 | ASSTLQGGGIGYT
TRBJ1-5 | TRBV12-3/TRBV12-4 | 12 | ASSSTGGGQPQH
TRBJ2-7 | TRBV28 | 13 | ASSLAGLGTYEQY
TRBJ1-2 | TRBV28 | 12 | ASSLGTFNYGYT
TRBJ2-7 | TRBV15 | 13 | ATSRVRGGADEQY
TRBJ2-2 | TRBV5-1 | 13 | ASSAGQLNTGELF
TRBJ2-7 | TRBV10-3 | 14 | AISDPSTGGDYEQY
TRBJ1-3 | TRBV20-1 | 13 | SARRDRGSGNTIY
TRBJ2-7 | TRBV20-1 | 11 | SASLTAAYEQY
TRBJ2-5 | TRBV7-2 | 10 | ASSLDVGTQY
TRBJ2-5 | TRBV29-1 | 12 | SVGGGRVQETQY
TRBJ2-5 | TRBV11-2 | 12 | ASSRDFGGETQY
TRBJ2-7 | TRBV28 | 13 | ASSFTSGVIYEQY
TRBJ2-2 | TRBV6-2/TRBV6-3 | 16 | ASSYSTRLAGNTGELF
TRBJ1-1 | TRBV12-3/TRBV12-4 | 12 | ASTLRSLNTEAF
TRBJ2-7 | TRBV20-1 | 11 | SAARTGTYEQY
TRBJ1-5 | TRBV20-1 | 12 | SASPGNSNQPQH
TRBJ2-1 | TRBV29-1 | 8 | SVETGEQF
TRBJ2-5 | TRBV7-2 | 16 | ASSLVLAGGGHQETQY
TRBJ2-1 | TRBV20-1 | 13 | SAWDSIKSLDEQF
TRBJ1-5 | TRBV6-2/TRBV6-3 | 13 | ASSDRRRPYQPQH
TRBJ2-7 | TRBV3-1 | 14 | ASSHGTSQGGYEQY
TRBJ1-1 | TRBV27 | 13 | ASSSHAGGYTEAF
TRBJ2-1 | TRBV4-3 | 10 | ASSREGGEQF
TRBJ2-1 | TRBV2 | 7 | ASSALKI
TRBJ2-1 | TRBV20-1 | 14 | SARVVAGGSYNEQF
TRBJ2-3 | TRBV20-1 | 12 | SASGGPSTDTQY
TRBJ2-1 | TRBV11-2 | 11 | ASSPYPGAGQF
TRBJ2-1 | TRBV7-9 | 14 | ASTGGSFRVDNEQF
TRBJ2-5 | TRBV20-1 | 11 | SARIWEKETQY
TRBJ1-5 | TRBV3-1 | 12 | ASSQGWGNQPQH
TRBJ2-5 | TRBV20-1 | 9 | SARGPETQY
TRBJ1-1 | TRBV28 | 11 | ASSLVGVTEAF
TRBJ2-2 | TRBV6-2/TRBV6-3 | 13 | ASSPGLANSGELF
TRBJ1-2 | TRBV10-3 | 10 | AISPPGSGYT
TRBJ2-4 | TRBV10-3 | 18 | AISEPRPGPEGYSKNIQY
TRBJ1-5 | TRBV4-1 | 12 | ASSQDRGYQPQH
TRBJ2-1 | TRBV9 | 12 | ASSVVGGYNEQF